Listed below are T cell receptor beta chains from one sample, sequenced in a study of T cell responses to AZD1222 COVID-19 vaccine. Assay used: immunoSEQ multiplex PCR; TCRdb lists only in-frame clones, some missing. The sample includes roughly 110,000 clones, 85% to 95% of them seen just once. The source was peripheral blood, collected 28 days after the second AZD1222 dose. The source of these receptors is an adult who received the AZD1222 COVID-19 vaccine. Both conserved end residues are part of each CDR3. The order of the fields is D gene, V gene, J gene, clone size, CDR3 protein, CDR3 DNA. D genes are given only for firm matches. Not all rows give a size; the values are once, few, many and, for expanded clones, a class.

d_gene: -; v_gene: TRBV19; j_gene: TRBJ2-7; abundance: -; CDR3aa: CASSIHGRRAQDYEQYF; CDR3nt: TGTGCCAGTAGTATTCATGGTAGGAGGGCTCAGGACTACGAGCAGTACTTC
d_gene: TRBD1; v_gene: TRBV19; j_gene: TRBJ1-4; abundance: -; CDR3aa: CASSTRGQVEHNEKLFF; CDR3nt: TGTGCCAGTAGTACTCGCGGACAGGTCGAACATAATGAAAAACTGTTTTTT
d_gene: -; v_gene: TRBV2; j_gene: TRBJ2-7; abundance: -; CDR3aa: CASSGVGSQDEQYF; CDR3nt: TGTGCCAGCAGTGGGGTAGGTTCTCAGGACGAGCAGTACTTC
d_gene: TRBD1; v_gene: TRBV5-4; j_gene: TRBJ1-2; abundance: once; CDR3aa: CASSWDRGIFGYTF; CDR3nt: TGTGCCAGCAGCTGGGACAGGGGGATTTTCGGCTACACCTTC
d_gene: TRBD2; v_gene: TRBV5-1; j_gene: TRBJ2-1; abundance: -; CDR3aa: CASSSRTSGSYEQFF; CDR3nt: TGCGCCAGCAGTTCCAGGACTAGCGGGAGTTATGAGCAGTTCTTC
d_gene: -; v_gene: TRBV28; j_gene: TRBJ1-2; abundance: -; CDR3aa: CASSFGRGRDYYGYTF; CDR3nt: TGTGCCAGCAGTTTTGGCAGGGGCCGGGATTACTATGGCTACACCTTC
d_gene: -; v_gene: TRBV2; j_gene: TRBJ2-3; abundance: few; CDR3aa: CASRPGQGMGGRADTQYF; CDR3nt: TGTGCCAGCAGGCCGGGACAGGGAATGGGCGGGAGGGCAGATACGCAGTATTTT
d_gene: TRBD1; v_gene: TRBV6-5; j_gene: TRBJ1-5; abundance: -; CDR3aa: CASDRVSNQPQHF; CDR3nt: TGTGCCAGCGACAGGGTTAGCAATCAGCCCCAGCATTTT
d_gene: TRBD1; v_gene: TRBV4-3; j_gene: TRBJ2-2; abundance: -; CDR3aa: CASSPSPGQGRAGELFF; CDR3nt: TGCGCCAGCAGCCCGAGCCCGGGACAGGGTAGGGCCGGGGAGCTGTTTTTT
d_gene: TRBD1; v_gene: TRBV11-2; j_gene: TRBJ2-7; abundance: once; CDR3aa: CASSSGQGVDEQYF; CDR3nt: TGTGCCAGCAGCTCCGGACAGGGTGTGGACGAGCAGTACTTC
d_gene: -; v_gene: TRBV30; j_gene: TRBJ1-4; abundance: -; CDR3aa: CAWSNRALGEKLFF; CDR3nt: TGTGCCTGGAGTAACCGAGCGTTGGGAGAAAAACTGTTTTTT
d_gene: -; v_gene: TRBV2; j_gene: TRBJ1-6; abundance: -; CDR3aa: CASYTGNSPLHF; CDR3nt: TGTGCCAGCTATACAGGGAATTCACCCCTCCACTTT
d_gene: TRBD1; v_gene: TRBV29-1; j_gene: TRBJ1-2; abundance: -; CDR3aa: CSVAGDRVGYGYTF; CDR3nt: TGCAGCGTTGCCGGGGACAGAGTAGGCTATGGCTACACCTTC
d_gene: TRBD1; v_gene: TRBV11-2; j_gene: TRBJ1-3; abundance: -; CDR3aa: CASSTEGGQASGNTIYF; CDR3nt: TGTGCCAGCAGCACCGAGGGGGGACAGGCCTCTGGAAACACCATATATTTT
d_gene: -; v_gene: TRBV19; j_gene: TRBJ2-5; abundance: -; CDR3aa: CASRGRYVGANRETQYF; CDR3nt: TGTGCCAGTAGGGGCAGATACGTTGGTGCCAACAGGGAGACCCAGTACTTC
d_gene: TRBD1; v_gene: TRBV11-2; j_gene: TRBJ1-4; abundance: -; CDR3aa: CASRDGQGGLNEKLFF; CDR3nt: TGTGCCAGCAGAGACGGACAGGGGGGCCTTAATGAAAAACTGTTTTTT
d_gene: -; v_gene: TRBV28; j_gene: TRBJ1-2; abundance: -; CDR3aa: CASSLARMASYGYTF; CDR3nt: TGTGCCAGCAGTTTAGCTAGAATGGCCTCCTATGGCTACACCTTC
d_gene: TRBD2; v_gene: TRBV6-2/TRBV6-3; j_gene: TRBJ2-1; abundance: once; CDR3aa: CASSWTSGKEFF; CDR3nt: TGTGCCAGCAGTTGGACTAGCGGAAAAGAGTTCTTC
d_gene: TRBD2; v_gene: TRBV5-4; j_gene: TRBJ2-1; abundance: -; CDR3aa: CASSPSGTSVFNEQFF; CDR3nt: TGTGCCAGCAGTCCATCCGGGACTAGCGTCTTCAATGAGCAGTTCTTC
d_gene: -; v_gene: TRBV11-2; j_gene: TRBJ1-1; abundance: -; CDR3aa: CASSPWGTEAFF; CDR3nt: TGTGCCAGCAGTCCCTGGGGCACTGAAGCTTTCTTT
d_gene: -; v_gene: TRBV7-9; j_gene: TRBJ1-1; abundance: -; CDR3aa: CASSPGEANTEAFF; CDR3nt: TGTGCCAGCAGTCCCGGTGAGGCGAACACTGAAGCTTTCTTT
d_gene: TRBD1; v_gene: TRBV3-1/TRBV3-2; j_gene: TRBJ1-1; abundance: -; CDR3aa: CASSPRDRLNTEAFF; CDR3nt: TGTGCCAGCAGCCCTCGGGACAGATTGAACACTGAAGCTTTCTTT
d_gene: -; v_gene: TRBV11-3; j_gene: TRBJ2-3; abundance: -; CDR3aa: CASSLGLSTDTQYF; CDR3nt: TGTGCCAGCAGCTTAGGGCTTAGCACAGATACGCAGTATTTT
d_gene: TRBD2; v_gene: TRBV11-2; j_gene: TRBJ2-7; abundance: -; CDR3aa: CASSLYRGGALSYEQYF; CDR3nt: TGTGCCAGCAGCTTATATCGCGGGGGGGCACTTTCCTACGAGCAGTACTTC
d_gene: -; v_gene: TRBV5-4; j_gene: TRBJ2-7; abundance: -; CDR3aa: CASSLGQDLYF; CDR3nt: TGTGCCAGCAGCTTGGGACAGGATCTGTACTTC
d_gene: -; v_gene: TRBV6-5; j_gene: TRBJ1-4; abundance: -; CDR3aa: CASSYFREGEKLFF; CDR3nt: TGTGCCAGCAGTTACTTTCGGGAGGGAGAAAAACTGTTTTTT
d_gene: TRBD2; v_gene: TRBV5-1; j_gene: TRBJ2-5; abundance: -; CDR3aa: CASSFSTSAETQYF; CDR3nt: TGCGCCAGCAGCTTTTCGACTAGCGCGGAGACCCAGTACTTC
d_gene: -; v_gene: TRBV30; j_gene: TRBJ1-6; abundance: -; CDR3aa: CAWSVPTVFNSPLHF; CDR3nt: TGTGCCTGGAGTGTACCGACGGTGTTTAATTCACCCCTCCACTTT
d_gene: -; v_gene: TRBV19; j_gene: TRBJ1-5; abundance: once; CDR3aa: CASSRVNQPQHF; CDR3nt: TGTGCCAGTAGTAGGGTCAATCAGCCCCAGCATTTT
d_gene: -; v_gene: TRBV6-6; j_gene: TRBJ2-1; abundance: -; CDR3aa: CASSWGDSYNEQFF; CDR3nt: TGTGCCAGCAGCTGGGGGGACTCCTACAATGAGCAGTTCTTC
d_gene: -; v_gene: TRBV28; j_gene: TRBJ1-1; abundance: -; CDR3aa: CASSLFATEAFF; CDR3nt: TGTGCCAGCAGTTTGTTTGCCACTGAAGCTTTCTTT
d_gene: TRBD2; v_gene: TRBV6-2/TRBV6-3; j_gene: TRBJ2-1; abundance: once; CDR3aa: CASSYNGLAGEQFF; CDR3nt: TGTGCCAGCAGTTACAACGGACTAGCTGGCGAGCAGTTCTTC
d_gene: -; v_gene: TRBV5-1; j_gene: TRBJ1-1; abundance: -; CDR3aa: CASSLAQVNTEAFF; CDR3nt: TGCGCCAGCAGCTTGGCCCAGGTAAACACTGAAGCTTTCTTT
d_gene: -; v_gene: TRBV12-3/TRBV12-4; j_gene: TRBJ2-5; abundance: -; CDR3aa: CASSPGAQETQYF; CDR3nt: TGTGCCAGCAGCCCGGGGGCTCAAGAGACCCAGTACTTC
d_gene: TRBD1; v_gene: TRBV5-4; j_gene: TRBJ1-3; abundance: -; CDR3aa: CASSEGQGSGNTIYF; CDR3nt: TGTGCCAGCAGCGAAGGACAGGGTAGTGGAAACACCATATATTTT
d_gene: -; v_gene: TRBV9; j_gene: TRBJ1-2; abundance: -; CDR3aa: CASSGGTFYGYTF; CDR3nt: TGTGCCAGCAGCGGAGGGACCTTCTATGGCTACACCTTC
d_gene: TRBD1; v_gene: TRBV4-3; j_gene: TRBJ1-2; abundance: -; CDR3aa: CASSQEDRRTYGYTF; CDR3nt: TGCGCCAGCAGCCAAGAGGACAGGAGGACCTATGGCTACACCTTC
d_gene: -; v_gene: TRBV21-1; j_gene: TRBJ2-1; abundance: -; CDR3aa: CASSLPFRLAANSYNEQFF; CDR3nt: TGTGCCAGCAGCCTACCATTCAGACTCGCAGCCAACTCCTACAATGAGCAGTTCTTC
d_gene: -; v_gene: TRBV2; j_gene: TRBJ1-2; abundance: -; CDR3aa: CASIGTLGKGYGYTF; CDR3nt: TGTGCCAGCATCGGGACTTTGGGGAAAGGCTATGGCTACACCTTC
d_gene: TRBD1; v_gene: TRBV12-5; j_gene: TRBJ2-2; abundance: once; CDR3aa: CASAPDRTGELFF; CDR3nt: TGTGCTAGTGCCCCGGACAGGACCGGGGAGCTGTTTTTT
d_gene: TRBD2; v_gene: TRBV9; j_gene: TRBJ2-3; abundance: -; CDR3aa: CASSASGTSGGTDTQYF; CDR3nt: TGTGCCAGCAGCGCCTCCGGGACTAGCGGGGGGACAGATACGCAGTATTTT
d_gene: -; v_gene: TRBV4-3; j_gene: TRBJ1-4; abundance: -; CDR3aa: CASSQAGAPNEKLFF; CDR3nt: TGCGCCAGCAGCCAAGCGGGGGCGCCTAATGAAAAACTGTTTTTT
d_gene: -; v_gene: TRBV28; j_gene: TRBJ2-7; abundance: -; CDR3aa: CASSSWTDEEQYF; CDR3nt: TGTGCCAGCAGTTCCTGGACAGATGAAGAGCAGTACTTC
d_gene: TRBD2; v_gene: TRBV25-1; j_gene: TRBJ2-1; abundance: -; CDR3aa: CASRDTGTSDPNEQFF; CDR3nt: TGTGCCAGCAGAGATACCGGGACTAGCGATCCCAATGAGCAGTTCTTC
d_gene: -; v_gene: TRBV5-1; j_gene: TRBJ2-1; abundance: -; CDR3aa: CASSLGGIYNEQFF; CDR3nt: TGCGCCAGCAGCTTGGGGGGGATCTACAATGAGCAGTTCTTC